Below, 26 T cell receptor beta chains from the same sample are listed, as sequenced in a study of blood T cell repertoires in COVID-19. TCRdb's copy holds only in-frame clones and misses some; the assay was immunoSEQ multiplex PCR. The top ten clones hold 27% of a sample with approximately 220,000 clones, 65% to 85% of them seen once. Material for sequencing was peripheral blood. These receptors originate from a middle-aged man with acute or convalescent COVID-19.

The chain couples TRBV6-2 or TRBV6-3 to TRBJ2-1; a weak D match, TRBD1 (5 bases). Germline-derived CDR1 and CDR2 are MNHEY and SVGEGT. V lost 4 bases, J lost 7 bases, and 14 bases lay in between. The CDR3 is made up of 14 amino acids. In nucleotides, the CDR3 is TGTGCCAGCAGTTCGACAGTCCCGAGGAATGAGCAGTTCTTC. It yields the protein CASSSTVPRNEQFF.

The chain is built from TRBV19 and TRBJ2-5; TRBD1 is a possible D gene (5 bases). V shed 5 bases and J shed 2 bases, with 9 bases lying between them. The CDR3 is 13 residues long. CDR1 and CDR2 from the germline V gene are LNHDA and SQIVND (reference sequence). In nucleotides, the CDR3 is TGTGCCAGTAGTCCAGGGCGGCAAGAGACCCAGTACTTC. Amino acid sequence: CASSPGRQETQYF.

The rearrangement links TRBV7-9 to TRBJ2-5, with D tentatively TRBD2 (5 bases). The CDR3 loop spans 15 amino acids. Trimming took off 5 bases at V and 5 bases at J, with 18 bases between the two ends. Germline CDR1 and CDR2: SEHNR and FQNEAQ (reference sequence). CDR3: CASSPSGLRRETQYF. CDR3 sequence (DNA): TGTGCCAGCAGCCCCTCGGGGTTGCGGCGCGAGACCCAGTACTTC.

V gene TRBV6-2 or TRBV6-3 combines with J gene TRBJ2-7; 15 positions agree with TRBD2. In germline, CDR1 is MNHEY, CDR2 SVGEGT. The length of the CDR3 is 18 residues. J gave up 2 bases and V 0 bases, and 5 bases lay outside the gene matches. The CDR3 reads CASSYSGLAGGNTYEQYF. The CDR3 bases are TGTGCCAGCAGTTACTCGGGACTAGCGGGAGGAAACACCTACGAGCAGTACTTC.

V and J are TRBV28 and TRBJ2-7; D is perhaps TRBD1 (6 bases). The V and J ends lost 10 bases and 5 bases respectively, with 21 bases between them. Looked up from germline, CDR1 is MDHEN and CDR2 is SYDVKM. The CDR3 extends over 14 amino acids. The CDR3: CATTLEGVIDEQYF. For the CDR3, the DNA is TGTGCCACCACCCTTGAGGGGGTCATCGACGAGCAGTACTTC.

The CDR3 DNA is TGTGCAAGTCGCTTAGGCATAGTGCGACAGGGGTCCTACAATGAGCAGTTCTTC. Translated: CASRLGIVRQGSYNEQFF. The rearrangement joins TRBV12-2 to TRBJ2-1; the table calls TRBD1, which could not be checked here. TRBV12-2 is a pseudogene. CDR3 length: 18 residues.

J is TRBJ2-1 and V is TRBV20-1, with a weak D call TRBD2 (5 bases). Germline V gene data show CDR1 as DFQATT and CDR2 as SNEGSKA (reference sequence). The CDR3 runs 10 residues. The CDR3 region has the DNA TGCAGCCCTCAAGCGGCAGAGCAGTTCTTC. Translated, it gives CSPQAAEQFF.

The chain joins TRBV6-5 to TRBJ2-1, with D perhaps TRBD1 (5 bases). CDR1 is MNHEY, CDR2 SVGAGI, per germline. Trimming took off 7 bases at V and 3 bases at J, with 16 bases between the two ends. The length of the CDR3 is 15 residues. CDR3 in amino acids: CASNPTALHYNEQFF. In nucleotides, the CDR3 is TGTGCCAGCAACCCGACAGCGCTCCACTACAATGAGCAGTTCTTC.

This rearrangement joins TRBV4-2 to TRBJ2-6; 9 bases map to TRBD1. V gave up 4 bases and J gave up 2 bases; unmatched junction bases: 6. CDR1 LGHNA and CDR2 YNFKEQ come from the germline V gene. The CDR3 length is 17 residues. DNA for the CDR3: TGTGCCAGCAGCCGGTATACAGGGGGCGCTGGGGCCAACGTCCTGACTTTC. Protein sequence: CASSRYTGGAGANVLTF.

J is TRBJ1-1 and V is TRBV7-8, with D perhaps matching TRBD1 (6 bases). The germline CDR1 and CDR2 sequences are SGHVS and FQNEAQ. V lost 5 bases and J lost 1, with 8 bases in between. CDR3 length: 13 residues. The CDR3 reads CASSTDRNTEAFF. In nucleotides, the CDR3 is TGTGCCAGCAGCACGGACAGGAACACTGAAGCTTTCTTT.

The chain joins TRBV7-2 to TRBJ1-1, with TRBD1 as a possible D gene (6 bases). The germline V gene has CDR1 SGHTA and CDR2 FQGNSA. The CDR3 runs to 17 residues. Trimming stripped 2 bases from V and 5 bases from J, with 21 bases between. The CDR3 DNA reads as TGTGCCAGCAGCTTATTACGCAGGGGATCGTCCCGGACTGAAGCTTTCTTT. Translated, it gives CASSLLRRGSSRTEAFF.

V and J are TRBV7-3 and TRBJ2-1; D gene ambiguous. Trimming took 5 bases from V and 9 from J, leaving 20 bases between them. CDR1 SGHTA and CDR2 FQGTGA come from the germline V gene. The CDR3 spans 15 residues. This CDR3 is CASSPTGSTLTEQFF. CDR3 nucleotides: TGTGCCAGCAGCCCAACCGGGTCAACTCTTACTGAGCAGTTCTTC.

This clone has a single count. The gene calls are TRBV3-1 (or the pseudogene TRBV3-2) and TRBJ2-5; D is possibly TRBD2 (6 bases). V was trimmed by 3 bases and J by 5 bases, leaving 13 bases between them. CDR1 and CDR2 (germline): LGHDT, YNNKEL (reference sequence). The CDR3 sequence is 14 residues long. The DNA for the CDR3 is TGTGCCAGCAGCCAGATTACGGGAGAGGAGACCCAGTACTTC. Translation gives CASSQITGEETQYF.

In this sample, this clone turned up a few times. V and J are TRBV11-2 and TRBJ2-2, with D tentatively TRBD1 (5 bases). The CDR3 sequence is 14 residues long. V was pared by 8 bases and J by 0 bases, with 10 bases between. Per the germline V gene, CDR1 is SGHAT and CDR2 is FQNNGV. CDR3 protein: CASQVTANTGELFF. For the CDR3, the DNA is TGTGCCAGCCAGGTGACAGCGAACACCGGGGAGCTGTTTTTT.

The gene calls are TRBV6-5 and TRBJ1-4; TRBD1 agrees at 7 bases. This CDR3 comprises 15 residues. In germline, CDR1 is MNHEY, CDR2 SVGAGI. Trimming at V came to 3 bases and at J to 6 bases, leaving 7 bases not matched to a gene. DNA of the CDR3: TGTGCCAGCAGTTATCAAGGGGGCGGGCATGAAAAACTGTTTTTT. Its translation: CASSYQGGGHEKLFF.

The J gene is TRBJ2-7, the V gene TRBV6-5; D perhaps matches TRBD2 (5 bases). The CDR3 runs 13 residues. Trimming took off 6 bases at V and 5 bases at J, with 14 bases between the two ends. The germline V gene has CDR1 MNHEY and CDR2 SVGAGI. CDR3 DNA: TGTGCCAGCAGCCGCGGAATCGGGAACGAGCAGTACTTC. It yields the protein CASSRGIGNEQYF.

The chain carries TRBV4-2 and TRBJ1-2; tentatively, D is TRBD1 (5 bases). The CDR3 is made up of 15 amino acids. In germline, CDR1 is LGHNA, CDR2 YNFKEQ. Between the trimmed V and J ends, which lost 3 bases and 7 bases, there was a span of 18 bases. Here the CDR3 DNA reads TGTGCCAGCAGCCAGGAGTCTCAGGGATGGTTTGGCTACACCTTC. Its protein is CASSQESQGWFGYTF.

V and J are TRBV9 and TRBJ2-1; 9 bases are shared with TRBD1. The CDR3 has 14 amino acids. Germline values: CDR1 SGDLS, CDR2 YYNGEE. Losses at the gene ends were 6 bases for V and 7 bases for J; bases not matched to a gene: 8. The CDR3 reads CASNAGTGTNEQFF. The DNA for the CDR3 is TGTGCCAGCAACGCCGGGACAGGGACGAATGAGCAGTTCTTC. Full variable domain (remainder filled in from reference TRBV9 and TRBJ2-1): DSGVTQTPKHLITATGQRVTLRCSPRSGDLSVYWYQQSLDQGLQFLIQYYNGEERAKGNILERFSAQQFPDLHSELNLSSLELGDSALYFCASNAGTGTNEQFFGPGTRLTVL.

V usage is TRBV29-1 and J usage is TRBJ2-3, with D perhaps TRBD1 (7 bases). This CDR3 is built from 18 residues. The V and J ends lost 0 bases and 2 bases respectively, with 21 bases between them. CDR1 is SQVTM, CDR2 ANQGSEA, per germline. The CDR3 sequence: CSVEEGMIQGGYTDTQYF. Here the CDR3 DNA reads TGCAGCGTTGAAGAGGGGATGATTCAGGGGGGATACACAGATACGCAGTATTTT.

The rearrangement links TRBV12-3 or TRBV12-4 to TRBJ2-4; no clear D. CDR3 length: 11 amino acids. The V gene lost 5 bases and the J gene lost 6 bases, with 5 bases spanning the gap. CDR3 loop: CASSPGNIQYF. The DNA of the CDR3 is TGTGCCAGCAGTCCCGGAAACATTCAGTACTTC.

The V gene is TRBV28, the J gene TRBJ2-7; D may be TRBD2 (5 bases). Germline lookup yields CDR1 MDHEN and CDR2 SYDVKM. The CDR3 spans 13 residues. Deletions cut 2 bases from V and 3 bases from J, with 8 bases between. The chain's CDR3 is CASSLTGNYEQYF. The CDR3 region has the DNA TGTGCCAGCAGTTTAACGGGGAACTACGAGCAGTACTTC.

The chain uses TRBV7-6 and TRBJ2-7; D ambiguous. The V end lost 5 bases, the J end lost 4 bases, and 18 bases lay between the germline ends. CDR1 and CDR2 (germline): SGHVS, FNYEAQ. The CDR3 runs 15 residues. The CDR3 DNA is TGTGCCAGCAGCCCCACCACTAACGCGTTATACGAGCAGTACTTC. This translates into CASSPTTNALYEQYF.

The chain has TRBV21-1 and TRBJ1-1; the D segment call TRBD1 is taken from the table without a DNA check. TRBV21-1 is a pseudogene locus. The CDR3 extends over 15 amino acids. The CDR3 is CASSKVRRGDGEAFF. CDR3 DNA sequence: TGTGCCAGCAGCAAAGTCAGAAGGGGTGACGGCGAAGCTTTCTTT.

The CDR3 spells CASSIGRGQPQHF. The CDR3 DNA is TGTGCCAGTAGTATAGGCAGGGGACAGCCCCAGCATTTT. V usage is TRBV19 and J usage is TRBJ1-5; tentatively, D is TRBD1 (6 bases). Per germline, CDR1 LNHDA and CDR2 SQIVND (reference sequence). Trimming pared 1 base from V and 7 bases from J, leaving 8 bases between. This CDR3 has 13 amino acids.

The V and J genes are TRBV13 and TRBJ1-4, with a tentative D call TRBD1 (5 bases). The CDR3 is 13 amino acids. Germline-derived CDR1 and CDR2 are PRHDT and FYEKMQ (reference sequence). The V and J ends lost 4 bases and 12 bases respectively, with 15 bases between them. For the CDR3, the DNA is TGTGCCAGCAGCTCTACCGGGGGAGGAGAACTGTTTTTT. It specifies CASSSTGGGELFF.

V is TRBV29-1 and J is TRBJ1-1, with 8 bases fitting TRBD1. The germline V gene has CDR1 SQVTM and CDR2 ANQGSEA. This CDR3 region has 13 residues. The V gene end was trimmed by 7 bases and the J gene end by 5 bases; junction bases not matched to a gene: 9. The CDR3 protein is CSALQGAKTEAFF. Here the CDR3 DNA reads TGCAGCGCACTGCAGGGGGCGAAAACTGAAGCTTTCTTT.